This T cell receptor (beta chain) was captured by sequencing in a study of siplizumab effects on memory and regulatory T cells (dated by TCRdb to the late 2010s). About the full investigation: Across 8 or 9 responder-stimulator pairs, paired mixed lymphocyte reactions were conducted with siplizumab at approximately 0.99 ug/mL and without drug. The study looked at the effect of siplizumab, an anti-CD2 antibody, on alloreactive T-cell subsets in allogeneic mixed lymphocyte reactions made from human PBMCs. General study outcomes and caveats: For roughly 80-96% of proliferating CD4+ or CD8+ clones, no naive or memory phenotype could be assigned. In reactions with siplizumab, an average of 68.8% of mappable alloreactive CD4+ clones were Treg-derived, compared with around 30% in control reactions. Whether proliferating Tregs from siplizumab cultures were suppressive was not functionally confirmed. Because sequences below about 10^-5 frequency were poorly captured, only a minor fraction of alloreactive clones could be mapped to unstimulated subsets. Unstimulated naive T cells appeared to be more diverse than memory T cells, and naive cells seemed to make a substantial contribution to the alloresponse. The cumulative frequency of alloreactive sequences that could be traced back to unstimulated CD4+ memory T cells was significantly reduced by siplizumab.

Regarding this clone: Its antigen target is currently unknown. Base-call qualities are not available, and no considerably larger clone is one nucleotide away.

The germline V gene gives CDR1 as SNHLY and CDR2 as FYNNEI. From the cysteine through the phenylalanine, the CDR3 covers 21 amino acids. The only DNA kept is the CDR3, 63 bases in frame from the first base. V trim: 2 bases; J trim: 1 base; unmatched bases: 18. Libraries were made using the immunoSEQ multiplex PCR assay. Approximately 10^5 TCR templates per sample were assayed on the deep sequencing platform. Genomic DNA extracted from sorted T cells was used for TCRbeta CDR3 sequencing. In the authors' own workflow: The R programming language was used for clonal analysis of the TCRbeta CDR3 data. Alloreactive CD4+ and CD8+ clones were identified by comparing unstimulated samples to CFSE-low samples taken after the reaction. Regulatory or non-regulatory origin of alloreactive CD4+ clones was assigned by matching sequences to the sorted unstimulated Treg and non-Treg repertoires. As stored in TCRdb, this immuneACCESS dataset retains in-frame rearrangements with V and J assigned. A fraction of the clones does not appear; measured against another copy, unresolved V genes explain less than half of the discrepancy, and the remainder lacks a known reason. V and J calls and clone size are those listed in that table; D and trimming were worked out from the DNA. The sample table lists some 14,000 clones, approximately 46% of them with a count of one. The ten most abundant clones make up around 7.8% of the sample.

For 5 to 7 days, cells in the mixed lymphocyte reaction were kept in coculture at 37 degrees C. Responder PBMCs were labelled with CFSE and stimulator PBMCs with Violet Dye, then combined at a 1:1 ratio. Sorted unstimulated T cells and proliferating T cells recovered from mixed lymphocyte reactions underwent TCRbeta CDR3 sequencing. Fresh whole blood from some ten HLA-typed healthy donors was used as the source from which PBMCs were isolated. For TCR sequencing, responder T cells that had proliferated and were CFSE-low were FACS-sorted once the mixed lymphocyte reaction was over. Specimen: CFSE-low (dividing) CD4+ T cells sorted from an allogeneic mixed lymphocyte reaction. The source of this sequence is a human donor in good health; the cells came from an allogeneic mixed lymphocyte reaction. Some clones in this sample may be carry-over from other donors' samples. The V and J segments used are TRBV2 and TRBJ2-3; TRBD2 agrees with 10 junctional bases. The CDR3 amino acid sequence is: CASSERGGAGGPLMGTDTQYF. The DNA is TGTGCCAGCAGTGAAAGGGGCGGAGCGGGAGGGCCCTTGATGGGCACAGATACGCAGTATTTT.